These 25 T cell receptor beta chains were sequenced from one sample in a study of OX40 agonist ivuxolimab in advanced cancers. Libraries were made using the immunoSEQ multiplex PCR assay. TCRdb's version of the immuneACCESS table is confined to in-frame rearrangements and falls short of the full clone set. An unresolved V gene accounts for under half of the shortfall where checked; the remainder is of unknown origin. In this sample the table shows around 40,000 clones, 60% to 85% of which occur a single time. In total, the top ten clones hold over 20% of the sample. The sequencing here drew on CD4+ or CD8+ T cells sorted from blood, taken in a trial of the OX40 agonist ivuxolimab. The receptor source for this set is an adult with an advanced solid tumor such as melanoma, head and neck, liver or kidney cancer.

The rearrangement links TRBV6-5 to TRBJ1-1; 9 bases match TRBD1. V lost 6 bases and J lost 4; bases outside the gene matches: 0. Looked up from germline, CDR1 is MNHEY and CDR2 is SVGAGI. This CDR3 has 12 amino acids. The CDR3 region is CASRTGGTEAFF. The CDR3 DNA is TGTGCCAGCAGGACAGGGGGCACTGAAGCTTTCTTT.

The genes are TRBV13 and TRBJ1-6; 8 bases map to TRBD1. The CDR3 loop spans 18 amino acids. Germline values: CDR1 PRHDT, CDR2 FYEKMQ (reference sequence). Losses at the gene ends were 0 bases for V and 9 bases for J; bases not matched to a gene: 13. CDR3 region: CASSLGTSRDRSSSPLHF. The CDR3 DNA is TGTGCCAGCAGCTTAGGAACGTCCCGGGACAGGTCTTCTTCACCCCTCCACTTT. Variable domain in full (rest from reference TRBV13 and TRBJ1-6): AAGVIQSPRHLIKEKRETATLKCYPIPRHDTVYWYQQGPGQDPQFLISFYEKMQSDKGSIPDRFSAQQFSDYHSELNMSSLELGDSALYFCASSLGTSRDRSSSPLHFGNGTRLTVT.

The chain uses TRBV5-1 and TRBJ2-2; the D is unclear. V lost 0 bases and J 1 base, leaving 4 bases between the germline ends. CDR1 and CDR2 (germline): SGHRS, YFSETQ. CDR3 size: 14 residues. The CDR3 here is CASSLGENTGELFF. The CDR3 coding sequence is TGCGCCAGCAGCTTGGGGGAGAACACCGGGGAGCTGTTTTTT.

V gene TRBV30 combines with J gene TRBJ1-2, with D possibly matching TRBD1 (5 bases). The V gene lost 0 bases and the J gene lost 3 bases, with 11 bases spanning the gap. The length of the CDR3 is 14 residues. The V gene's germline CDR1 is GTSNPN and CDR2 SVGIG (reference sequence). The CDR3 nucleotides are TGTGCCTGGAGTGTAACGGCAGGGTACTATGGCTACACCTTC. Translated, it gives CAWSVTAGYYGYTF.

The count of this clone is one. The CDR3 bases are TGCAGCGTTGGGCTGAGCTATGGCTACACCTTC. This encodes CSVGLSYGYTF. This chain uses TRBV29-1 with TRBJ1-2; no clear D. The CDR3 is 11 amino acids. Germline V gene sequence: CDR1 SQVTM, CDR2 ANQGSEA. Trimming shortened V by 4 bases and J by 4 bases, and 7 bases separated the two germline ends. Looking up the rest from reference TRBV29-1 and TRBJ1-2 gives the full variable domain: SAVISQKPSRDICQRGTSLTIQCQVDSQVTMMFWYRQQPGQSLTLIATANQGSEATYESGFVIDKFPISRPNLTFSTLTVSNMSPEDSSIYLCSVGLSYGYTFGSGTRLTVV.

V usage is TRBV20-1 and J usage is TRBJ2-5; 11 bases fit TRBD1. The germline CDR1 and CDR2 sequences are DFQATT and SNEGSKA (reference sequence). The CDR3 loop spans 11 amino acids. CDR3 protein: CRRDRGLVQYF. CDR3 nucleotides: TGCAGAAGGGACAGGGGGTTGGTCCAGTACTTC.

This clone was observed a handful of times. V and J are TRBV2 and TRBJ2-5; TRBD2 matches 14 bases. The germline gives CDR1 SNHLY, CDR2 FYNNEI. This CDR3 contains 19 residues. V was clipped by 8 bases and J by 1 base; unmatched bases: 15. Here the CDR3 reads CASGGTSGGPGIVQETQYF. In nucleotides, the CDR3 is TGTGCCAGCGGGGGGACTAGCGGGGGACCCGGTATCGTCCAAGAGACCCAGTACTTC.

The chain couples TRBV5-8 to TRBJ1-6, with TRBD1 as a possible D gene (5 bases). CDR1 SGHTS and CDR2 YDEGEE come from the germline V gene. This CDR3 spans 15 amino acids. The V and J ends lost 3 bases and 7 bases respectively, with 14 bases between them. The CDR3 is CASSSRQRLNSPLHF. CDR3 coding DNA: TGTGCCAGCAGCTCCCGACAGCGGTTAAATTCACCCCTCCACTTT.

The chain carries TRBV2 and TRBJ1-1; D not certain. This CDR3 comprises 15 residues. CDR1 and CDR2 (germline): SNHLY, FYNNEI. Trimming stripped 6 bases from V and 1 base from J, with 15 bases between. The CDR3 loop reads CASSDPGVANTEAFF. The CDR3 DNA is TGTGCCAGCAGCGACCCCGGGGTAGCGAACACTGAAGCTTTCTTT.

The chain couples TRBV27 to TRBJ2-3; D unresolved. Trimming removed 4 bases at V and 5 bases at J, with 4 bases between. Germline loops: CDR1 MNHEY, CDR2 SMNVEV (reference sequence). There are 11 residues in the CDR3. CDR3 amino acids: CASSSRDTQYF. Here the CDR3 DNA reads TGTGCCAGCAGTTCAAGAGATACGCAGTATTTT.

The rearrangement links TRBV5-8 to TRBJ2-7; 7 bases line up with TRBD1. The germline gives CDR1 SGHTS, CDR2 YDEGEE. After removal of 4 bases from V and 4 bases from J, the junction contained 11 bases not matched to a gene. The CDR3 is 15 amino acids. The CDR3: CASSLLLTGPYEQYV. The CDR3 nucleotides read TGTGCCAGCAGCCTCCTTTTGACAGGGCCGTACGAGCAGTACGTC.

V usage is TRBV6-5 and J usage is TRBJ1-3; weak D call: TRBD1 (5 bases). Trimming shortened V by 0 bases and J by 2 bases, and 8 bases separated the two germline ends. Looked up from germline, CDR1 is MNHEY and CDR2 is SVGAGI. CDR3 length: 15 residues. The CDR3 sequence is CASSYSGGTGNTIYF. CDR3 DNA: TGTGCCAGCAGTTACTCGGGGGGAACTGGAAACACCATATATTTT.

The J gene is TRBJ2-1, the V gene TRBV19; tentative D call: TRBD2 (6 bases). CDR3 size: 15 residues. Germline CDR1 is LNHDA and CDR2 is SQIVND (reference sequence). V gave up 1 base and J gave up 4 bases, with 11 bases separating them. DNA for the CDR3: TGTGCCAGTAGTATAGTTGAGGGGAGGTACAATGAGCAGTTCTTC. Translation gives CASSIVEGRYNEQFF.

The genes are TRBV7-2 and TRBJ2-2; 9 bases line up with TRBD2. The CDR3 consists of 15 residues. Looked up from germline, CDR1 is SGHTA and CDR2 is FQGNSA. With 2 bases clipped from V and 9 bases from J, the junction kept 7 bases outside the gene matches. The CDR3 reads CASSLYGTSNRELFF. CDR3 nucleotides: TGTGCCAGCAGCTTATATGGGACTAGCAACCGGGAGCTGTTTTTT.

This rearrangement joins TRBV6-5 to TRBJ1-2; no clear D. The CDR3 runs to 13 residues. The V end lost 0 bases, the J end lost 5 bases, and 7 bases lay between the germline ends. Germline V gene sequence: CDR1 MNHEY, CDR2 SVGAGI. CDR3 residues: CASSYSDLYGYTF. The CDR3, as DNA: TGTGCCAGCAGTTACTCAGATTTGTATGGCTACACCTTC.

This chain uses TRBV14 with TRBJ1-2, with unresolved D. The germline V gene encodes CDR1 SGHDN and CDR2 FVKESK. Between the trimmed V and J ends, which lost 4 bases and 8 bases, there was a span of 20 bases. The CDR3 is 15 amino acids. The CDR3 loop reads CASSLRPEPGRGYTF. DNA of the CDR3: TGTGCCAGCAGCCTACGCCCCGAACCAGGCAGGGGCTACACCTTC.

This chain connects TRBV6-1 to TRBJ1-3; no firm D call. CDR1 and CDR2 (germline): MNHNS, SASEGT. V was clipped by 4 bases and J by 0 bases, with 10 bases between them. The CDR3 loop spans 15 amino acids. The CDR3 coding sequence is TGTGCCAGCAGTGGTCACCCCAACTCTGGAAACACCATATATTTT. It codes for CASSGHPNSGNTIYF.

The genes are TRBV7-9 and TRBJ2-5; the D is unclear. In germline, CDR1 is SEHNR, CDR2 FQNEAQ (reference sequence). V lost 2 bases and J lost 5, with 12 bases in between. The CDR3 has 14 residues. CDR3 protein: CASSLIPKEETQYF. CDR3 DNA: TGTGCCAGCAGCTTAATACCCAAGGAGGAGACCCAGTACTTC. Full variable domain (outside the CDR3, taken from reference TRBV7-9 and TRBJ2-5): DTGVSQNPRHKITKRGQNVTFRCDPISEHNRLYWYRQTLGQGPEFLTYFQNEAQLEKSRLLSDRFSAERPKGSFSTLEIQRTEQGDSAMYLCASSLIPKEETQYFGPGTRLLVL.

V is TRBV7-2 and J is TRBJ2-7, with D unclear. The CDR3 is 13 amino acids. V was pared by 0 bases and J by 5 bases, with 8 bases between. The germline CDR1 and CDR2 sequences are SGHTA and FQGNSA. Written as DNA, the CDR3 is TGTGCCAGCAGCTTAGCACCCAGGAACGAGCAGTACGTC. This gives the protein CASSLAPRNEQYV.

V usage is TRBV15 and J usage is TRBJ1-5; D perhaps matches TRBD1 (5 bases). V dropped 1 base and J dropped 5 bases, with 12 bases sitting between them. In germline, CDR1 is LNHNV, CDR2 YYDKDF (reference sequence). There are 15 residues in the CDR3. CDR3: CATSRVPGSDQPQHF. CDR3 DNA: TGTGCCACCAGCAGAGTTCCAGGGAGTGATCAGCCCCAGCATTTT.

The CDR3 here is CASTPKQHTGELFF. The DNA of the CDR3 is TGTGCCAGTACCCCGAAACAACACACCGGGGAGCTGTTTTTT. The chain recombines TRBV19 with TRBJ2-2, with D unresolved. V gave up 7 bases and J gave up 3 bases, with 12 bases separating them. The CDR3 length is 14 residues. CDR1 and CDR2 (germline): LNHDA, SQIVND (reference sequence).

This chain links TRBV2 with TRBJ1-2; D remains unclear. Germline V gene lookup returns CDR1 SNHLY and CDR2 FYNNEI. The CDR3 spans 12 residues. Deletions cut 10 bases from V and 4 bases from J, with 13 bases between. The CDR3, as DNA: TGTGCCACCCATGTGAGGGCCTATGGCTACACCTTC. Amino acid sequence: CATHVRAYGYTF.

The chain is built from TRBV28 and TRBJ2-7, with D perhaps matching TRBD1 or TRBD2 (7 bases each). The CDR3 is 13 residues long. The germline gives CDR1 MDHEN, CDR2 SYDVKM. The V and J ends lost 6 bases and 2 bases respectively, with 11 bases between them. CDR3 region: CASRAGQTYEQYF. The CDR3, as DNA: TGTGCCAGCAGAGCGGGACAGACCTACGAGCAGTACTTC.

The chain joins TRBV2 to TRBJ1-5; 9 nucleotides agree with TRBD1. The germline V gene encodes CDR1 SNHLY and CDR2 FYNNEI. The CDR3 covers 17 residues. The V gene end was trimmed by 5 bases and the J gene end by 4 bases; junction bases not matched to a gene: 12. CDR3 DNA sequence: TGTGCCAGCAGTAACATCTTTGGACAGGGGCGGAATCAGCCCCAGCATTTT. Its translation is CASSNIFGQGRNQPQHF.

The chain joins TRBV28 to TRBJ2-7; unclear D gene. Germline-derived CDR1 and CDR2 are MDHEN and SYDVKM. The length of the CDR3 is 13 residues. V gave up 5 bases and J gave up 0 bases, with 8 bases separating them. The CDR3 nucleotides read TGTGCCAGCAGTCTTGTGGGCTCCTACGAGCAGTACTTC. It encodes CASSLVGSYEQYF. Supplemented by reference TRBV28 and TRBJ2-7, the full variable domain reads DVKVTQSSRYLVKRTGEKVFLECVQDMDHENMFWYRQDPGLGLRLIYFSYDVKMKEKGDIPEGYSVSREKKERFSLILESASTNQTSMYLCASSLVGSYEQYFGPGTRLTVT.